These 14 T cell receptor beta chains share one sample of origin, sequenced in a study of cytomegalovirus exposure and HLA in healthy donors. The study ran its PCR with 60 Vbeta and 13 Jbeta primers. Assay used: immunoSEQ multiplex PCR; TCRdb lists only in-frame clones, some missing. In the table there are roughly 160,000 clones, approximately 84% of which are singletons. What was sequenced was PBMCs. These receptors all come from a man aged 30 to 45 in good health and CMV-seronegative.

The chain combines TRBV5-1 with TRBJ1-2; 9 positions match TRBD1. Germline V gene sequence: CDR1 SGHRS, CDR2 YFSETQ. The length of the CDR3 is 17 residues. J was trimmed by 0 bases and V by 0 bases; bases with no gene match: 6. Here the CDR3 DNA reads TGCGCCAGCAGCTTGGGAACAGGGGGCCTCCCTAACTATGGCTACACCTTC. It is translated as CASSLGTGGLPNYGYTF.

V usage is TRBV18 and J usage is TRBJ1-3; no clear D. The CDR3 is made up of 16 amino acids. Germline V CDR1 and CDR2: KGHSH, LQKENI. V was pared by 3 bases and J by 0 bases, with 12 bases between. The CDR3 here is CASSPSGLGSGNTIYF. In DNA form, the CDR3 reads TGTGCCAGCTCACCGTCAGGTTTGGGCTCTGGAAACACCATATATTTT.

The chain uses TRBV9 and TRBJ2-3; maybe TRBD1 (5 bases). Germline CDR1 reads SGDLS; CDR2 reads YYNGEE. The CDR3 sequence is 15 residues long. V was clipped by 4 bases and J by 4 bases, with 16 bases between them. The CDR3 region is CASSPASKGSDTQYF. CDR3 bases: TGTGCCAGCAGCCCCGCCTCAAAGGGGTCAGATACGCAGTATTTT.

The V gene is TRBV10-3, the J gene TRBJ2-7, with D possibly matching TRBD1 (6 bases). Germline CDR1 reads ENHRY; CDR2 reads SYGVKD. V lost 5 bases to trimming and J lost 2 bases, with 16 bases between them. The CDR3 covers 15 residues. As DNA, the CDR3 is TGTGCCATCAGTCACAGGGTTTTGGCAGCCTACGAGCAGTACTTC. It translates to CAISHRVLAAYEQYF.

The chain uses TRBV12-2 and TRBJ1-5. TRBV12-2 is designated a pseudogene. The CDR3 runs to 21 residues. DNA of the CDR3: TGTGCAAGTCGCTTAGTGCGGGGTTGGGAATGGGCTCTGTTGAGCAATCAGCCCCAGCATTTT. Protein: CASRLVRGWEWALLSNQPQHF.

The V and J genes are TRBV27 and TRBJ1-4; D gene uncertain. The CDR3 runs 17 residues. CDR1 is MNHEY, CDR2 SMNVEV, per germline (reference sequence). V lost 2 bases and J 7 bases, leaving 20 bases between the germline ends. The CDR3 nucleotides read TGTGCCAGCAGTTTAGGGCGAGGGATCGTGCCCCGTGAAAAACTGTTTTTT. It translates to CASSLGRGIVPREKLFF.

The J gene is TRBJ2-5, the V gene TRBV18; tentative D call: TRBD1 (5 bases). CDR3 length: 15 amino acids. From germline, CDR1 is KGHSH and CDR2 LQKENI. V dropped 1 base and J dropped 4 bases, with 13 bases sitting between them. CDR3 in amino acids: CASSPQGNAVETQYF. In DNA form, the CDR3 reads TGTGCCAGCTCACCACAGGGGAATGCAGTAGAGACCCAGTACTTC.

This clone appeared a single time. The chain has TRBV27 and TRBJ2-3; TRBD1 matches at 8 bases. The V segment lost 0 bases and the J segment 4 bases; nucleotides outside the gene matches: 6. CDR3 length: 16 amino acids. CDR1 and CDR2 from the germline V gene are MNHEY and SMNVEV (reference sequence). CDR3 bases: TGTGCCAGCAGTTTATCCGAGGACAGGGTGGCAGATACGCAGTATTTT. As protein: CASSLSEDRVADTQYF.

The chain carries TRBV6-5 and TRBJ2-1; 8 bases fit TRBD1. CDR1 and CDR2 from the germline V gene are MNHEY and SVGAGI. The CDR3 covers 15 residues. J lost 0 bases, V lost 6 bases, and 4 bases had no gene match. The CDR3 DNA reads as TGTGCCAGCAGGCCAGACAGGGGCTCCTACAATGAGCAGTTCTTC. Its protein product is CASRPDRGSYNEQFF.

The rearrangement joins TRBV5-1 to TRBJ2-3, with 8 positions matching TRBD2. The CDR3 totals 19 residues. The V and J ends lost 4 bases and 3 bases, in that order; junction bases with no gene match: 19. Germline V CDR1 and CDR2: SGHRS, YFSETQ. The CDR3 bases are TGCGCCAGCAGCCCAAGAGGAGCGGGGGCCACCGGATTTACAGATACGCAGTATTTT. Translated: CASSPRGAGATGFTDTQYF.

CDR3 sequence reads: CASSHGLVAYNEQFF. CDR3 bases: TGTGCCAGCAGTCATGGACTAGTTGCCTACAATGAGCAGTTCTTC. The chain carries TRBV27 and TRBJ2-1; 7 bases fit TRBD2. Germline assignment: CDR1 MNHEY and CDR2 SMNVEV (reference sequence). The CDR3 sequence is 15 residues long. V was pared by 5 bases and J by 2 bases, with 6 bases of the junction left unmatched.

The genes are TRBV7-6 and TRBJ2-7, with 7 bases fitting TRBD2. Germline CDR1 reads SGHVS; CDR2 reads FNYEAQ. The V and J ends lost 5 bases and 3 bases, in that order; junction bases with no gene match: 22. This CDR3 is 19 amino acids long. CDR3 DNA sequence: TGTGCCAGCAGCCACCATTCGGGTGCGGGGGACTCGTATGGCTACGAGCAGTACTTC. Protein sequence: CASSHHSGAGDSYGYEQYF.

This chain connects TRBV5-1 to TRBJ2-3, with a tentative D call TRBD1 (8 bases). There are 16 residues in the CDR3. V lost 4 bases, J lost 2 bases, and 17 bases lay in between. CDR1 is SGHRS, CDR2 YFSETQ, per germline. The CDR3 coding sequence is TGCGCCAGCAGCGCACTACAGGGGGGGTTCACAGATACGCAGTATTTT. Protein sequence: CASSALQGGFTDTQYF.

This chain uses TRBV2 with TRBJ1-2; the match to TRBD1 covers 7 bases. CDR3 length: 13 residues. Germline-derived CDR1 and CDR2 are SNHLY and FYNNEI. V lost 3 bases to trimming and J lost 8 bases; unmatched junction nucleotides: 6. CDR3 sequence: CASSDVQGRGYTF. DNA of the CDR3: TGTGCCAGCAGTGACGTACAGGGGCGAGGCTACACCTTC.